This TCR beta chain was recorded in a study of T cell clones after liver transplantation. Study at large: TCRbeta sequencing after a pre-transplant mixed lymphocyte reaction identified graft-donor-reactive clones, later tracked in post-transplant blood. Regarding the study as a whole: Graft donor-reactive T cells possibly entered the graft instead of undergoing deletion. Small, mixed patient groups and varying post-transplant times limit these conclusions.

Germline V CDR1 and CDR2: LNHDA, SQIVND (reference sequence). The V end was cut by 3 bases, the J end by 0 bases, with 8 bases between. The CDR3 consists of 14 residues. This clone was observed at least ten times. Its antigen is unidentified. The data were produced by immunoSEQ multiplex PCR, yet TCRdb's version contains in-frame clones alone and is incomplete. This table has tens of thousands of clones, 65% to 75% appearing once. The source of this sequence is a human donor who received a liver transplant. The J gene is TRBJ1-1, the V gene TRBV19; tentative D call: TRBD1 (5 bases). The material was CD4+ T cells from blood, obtained before liver transplant. The CDR3 region is CASSIAGMNTEAFF. The CDR3, as DNA: TGTGCCAGTAGTATTGCAGGGATGAACACTGAAGCTTTCTTT.